These 7 T cell receptor beta chains came from one sample sequenced in a study of shared clonotypes between healthy human individuals. TCRdb's copy holds only in-frame clones and misses some; the assay was immunoSEQ multiplex PCR. The table includes millions of clones, over 85% detected once. The source material was naive CD4+ T cells sorted from blood. Subset defined: CD45RA+ positively selected. The origin of the receptors is a young man in good health.

The chain has TRBV6-1 and TRBJ2-2; D unresolved. Germline V gene data show CDR1 as MNHNS and CDR2 as SASEGT. Trimming left V 8 bases short and J 5 bases short, with 6 bases between. The CDR3 extends over 11 amino acids. CDR3 amino acids: CASGGTGELFF. For the CDR3, the DNA is TGTGCCAGCGGTGGAACCGGGGAGCTGTTTTTT.

Of note for this clone: Other nucleotide sequences from this sample produce the same CDR3. J is TRBJ2-5 and V is TRBV5-1, with D possibly TRBD1 on 6 matching bases. V lost 3 bases and J 1 base, leaving 10 bases between the germline ends. Germline V gene data show CDR1 as SGHRS and CDR2 as YFSETQ. This CDR3 is built from 14 residues. The CDR3 DNA is TGCGCCAGCAGCTCGGGACAACTCCAAGAGACCCAGTACTTC. Amino acid sequence: CASSSGQLQETQYF.

The rearrangement uses TRBV11-2 and TRBJ1-6; the match to TRBD1 covers 7 bases. The CDR3 totals 15 residues. Germline loops: CDR1 SGHAT, CDR2 FQNNGV. The ends lost 1 base at V and 8 bases at J; junction bases unmatched: 5. CDR3 in DNA: TGTGCCAGCAGCTTAGGGACAGGCTTTGATTCACCCCTCCACTTT. Its protein is CASSLGTGFDSPLHF.

The CDR3 nucleotides read TGTGCCACCAGCAGGGATTTCAATAATTCACCCCTCCACTTT. It encodes CATSRDFNNSPLHF. The chain has TRBV15 and TRBJ1-6; D unresolved. Germline CDR1 is LNHNV and CDR2 is YYDKDF (reference sequence). The CDR3 runs to 14 residues. The ends were cut back, 3 bases at V and 5 bases at J, with 8 bases in the middle.

The J gene is TRBJ2-1, the V gene TRBV4-3; possible D gene TRBD2, 6 bases. V was pared by 1 base and J by 7 bases, with 14 bases between. The V gene's germline CDR1 is LGHNA and CDR2 YSLEER. The CDR3 runs to 15 residues. Here the CDR3 DNA reads TGCGCCAGCAGCCAAGGATCCGGGACTTGGAATGAGCAGTTCTTC. Translating it yields CASSQGSGTWNEQFF.

This clone was seen a handful of times. V usage is TRBV2 and J usage is TRBJ1-5; no definite D call. Germline CDR1 reads SNHLY; CDR2 reads FYNNEI. V lost 1 base, J lost 0 bases, and 10 bases lay in between. CDR3 size: 16 residues. The CDR3 coding sequence is TGTGCCAGCAGTGAAGGGATGGTGTATAGCAATCAGCCCCAGCATTTT. Translation: CASSEGMVYSNQPQHF.

This chain uses TRBV2 with TRBJ2-3; D is uncertain. CDR1 and CDR2 from the germline V gene are SNHLY and FYNNEI. The CDR3 totals 13 residues. V lost 5 bases and J lost 2, with 8 bases in between. The CDR3 DNA reads as TGTGCCAGCAGTTGGTCCCCCACAGATACGCAGTATTTT. Its protein is CASSWSPTDTQYF.